This record covers a single T cell receptor (beta chain). The antigen remains undetermined. The junction does not match germline at one end; this may be a read error. A second PCR, run for about 7 to 11 cycles, used a sample-barcoded 5' primer plus a J-beta primer mix. Template switching added a 12-random-nucleotide identifier to every cDNA molecule. TCRdb reanalysed the 5' RACE reads using MiXCR and keeps one entry per CDR3 protein. Of about 640,000 distinct CDR3 sequences in the sample, around 31% were seen once. This sample is part of a study of blood T cells in healthy people across ages. Regarding the study as a whole: Age brought a roughly linear fall in TCR beta diversity measured per million T cells. The long-lived group displayed more naive CD4+ cells, plus higher diversity, than the aged donors did.

The sequence was obtained from a woman over 75 in good health. The sequenced sample consisted of blood.

The CDR3: CASSSYLKDTQDF. The CDR3 DNA follows: TGTGCCAGCAGCTCGTACCTGAAAGACACGCAGGATTTT. J is TRBJ2-3 and V is TRBV7-2; D ambiguous. The CDR3 consists of 13 residues. Germline V gene data show CDR1 as SGHTA and CDR2 as FQGNSA.